This entry is about one T cell receptor (beta chain). Its cognate antigen is unknown. Nominally healthy donors provided the samples, though records likely missed some immune exposures. The sample originates from a study of cytomegalovirus exposure and HLA in healthy donors. Study-wide background: There were about 85 million unique TCRs (from HLA-typed donors) in an early data release.

Findings and limits, study-wide: Beyond CMV serostatus, there was no information to go on about immune exposure. A few CMV-associated chains proved CMV antigen-specific in vitro.

PCR was performed using 60 Vbeta and 13 Jbeta primers. Only in-frame clones appear in the TCRdb table, and some are missing; sequencing was by immunoSEQ multiplex PCR. The data show 150,000 or so clones, with approximately 80% seen just once and about 4% held by the top ten. V lost 8 bases and J lost 0; bases outside the gene matches: 6. The CDR3 extends over 14 amino acids. Germline V gene lookup returns CDR1 SNHLY and CDR2 FYNNEI. The chain couples TRBV2 to TRBJ1-2, with 7 bases matching TRBD1. Material: PBMCs. The TCR originated in a woman aged 35 to 49 in good health and CMV-seronegative. CDR3 coding DNA: TGTGCCAGCGGGACAGCGAACCCTAACTATGGCTACACCTTC. Translated: CASGTANPNYGYTF.